The clone carrying this T cell receptor beta chain came up once. The antigen remains unidentified. Libraries were prepared by immunoSEQ multiplex PCR; TCRdb keeps only in-frame clonotypes and omits some of them. The sample has about 15,000 clones; approximately 76% are singletons. The sample is drawn from a study of OX40 agonist ivuxolimab in advanced cancers. The CDR3 totals 15 residues. V lost 2 bases, J lost 2 bases, and 11 bases lay in between. Germline V gives CDR1 SGHTA, CDR2 FQGNSA. Study-wide findings and caveats: Not determined was the antigen specificity of the expanded peripheral T cells.

The sequencing here drew on CD4+ or CD8+ T cells sorted from blood, taken in a trial of the OX40 agonist ivuxolimab. This TCR came from an adult with an advanced solid tumor such as melanoma, head and neck, liver or kidney cancer. The genes are TRBV7-2 and TRBJ2-3, with D unresolved. This CDR3 reads CASSLLPRLTDTQYF. In DNA, the CDR3 is TGTGCCAGCAGCTTACTGCCCAGACTCACAGATACGCAGTATTTT.